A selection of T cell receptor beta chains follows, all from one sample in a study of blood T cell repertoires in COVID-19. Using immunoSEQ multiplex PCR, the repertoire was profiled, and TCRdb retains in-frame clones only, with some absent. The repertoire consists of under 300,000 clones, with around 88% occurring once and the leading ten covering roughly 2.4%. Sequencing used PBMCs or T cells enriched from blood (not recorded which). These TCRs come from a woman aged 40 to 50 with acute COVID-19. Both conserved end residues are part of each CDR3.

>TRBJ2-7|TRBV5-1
CASSQVVGWEQYF
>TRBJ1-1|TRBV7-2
CASSPGTGVTEAFF
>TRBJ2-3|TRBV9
CASSVEGGRGADTQYF
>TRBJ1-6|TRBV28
CASSNRQGDKNSPLHF
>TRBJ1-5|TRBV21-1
CASSAGLLGNQPQHF
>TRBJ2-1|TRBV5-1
CASSLRLADNEQFF
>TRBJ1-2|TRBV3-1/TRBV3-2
CASSPLTAEFLTYGYTF
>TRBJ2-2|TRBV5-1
CASSLDRYTGELFF
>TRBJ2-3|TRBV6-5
CASGRIDTQYF
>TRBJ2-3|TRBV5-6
CASNPSRLYGDTQYF
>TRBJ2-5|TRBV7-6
CASSFSGVTQETQYF
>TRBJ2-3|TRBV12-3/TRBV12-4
CASSPGVADTQYF
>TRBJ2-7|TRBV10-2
CASSLPGQGNEQYF
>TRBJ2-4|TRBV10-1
CASSDAGAKNIQYF
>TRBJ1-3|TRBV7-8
CASSPRGTAGNTIYF
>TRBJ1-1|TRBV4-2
CASSQVGAWTEAFF
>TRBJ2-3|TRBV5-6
CASSWSRTGTSTDTQYF
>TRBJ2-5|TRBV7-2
CASSRTGASPRETQYF
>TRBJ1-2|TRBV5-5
CASSLVSQAFF
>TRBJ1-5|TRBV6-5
CASTGTGLSNQPQHF
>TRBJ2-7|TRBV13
CASSLRQGDEQYF
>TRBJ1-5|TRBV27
CASSFYSNQPQHF
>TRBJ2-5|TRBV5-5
CASSMASLPGSETQYF
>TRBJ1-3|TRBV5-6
CASSQALDSPHGNTIYF
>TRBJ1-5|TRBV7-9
CASSSVSDQPQHF